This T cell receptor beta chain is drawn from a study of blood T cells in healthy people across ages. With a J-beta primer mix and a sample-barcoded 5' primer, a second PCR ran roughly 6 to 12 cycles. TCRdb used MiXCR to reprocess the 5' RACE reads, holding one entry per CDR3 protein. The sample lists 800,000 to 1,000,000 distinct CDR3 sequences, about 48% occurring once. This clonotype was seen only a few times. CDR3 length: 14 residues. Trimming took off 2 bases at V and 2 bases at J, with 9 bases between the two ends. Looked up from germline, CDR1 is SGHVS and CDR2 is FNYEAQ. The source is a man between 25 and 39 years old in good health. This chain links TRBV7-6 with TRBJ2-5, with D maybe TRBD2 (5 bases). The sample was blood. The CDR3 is CASSLYGVQETQYF. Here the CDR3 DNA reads TGTGCCAGCAGCTTATACGGGGTTCAAGAGACCCAGTACTTC.